This TCR beta chain was captured by sequencing in a study of naive and memory T cell subsets. Findings and limits, study-wide: The RNA method is potentially sensitive to activation and differentiation changes.

A UMI-containing oligonucleotide was joined by 3' ligation to the TCR cDNA template. This clonotype was counted a few times. The antigen is unknown. Germline CDR1 is GTSNPN and CDR2 is SVGIG (reference sequence). V was cut by 2 bases and J by 0 bases, with 11 bases left in between. The CDR3 has 16 residues. The SP2 primer and nested alpha and beta constant region primers amplified ligated cDNA in four rounds. For blood and skin samples, reverse transcription used TCR alpha and beta constant primers. TCRdb independently ran MiXCR on the 5' RACE reads; one entry per CDR3 protein. The sample records 55,000 to 70,000 distinct CDR3 sequences, 7.6% being singletons.

The receptor's source is a female donor in good health. This chain uses TRBV30 with TRBJ1-6; no clear D. CDR3 DNA: TGTGCCTGGAGTATGAGGGTGACCTCCTATAATTCACCCCTCCACTTT. It translates to CAWSMRVTSYNSPLHF.